This T cell receptor beta chain was captured by sequencing in a study of shared clonotypes between healthy human individuals. Study-wide findings and caveats: Only blood underwent sampling, and tissue repertoires likely differ. Non-shared clonotypes had lower generation probabilities than clonotypes shared by all four sorted-subset donors.

The CDR3 contains 14 residues. With 3 bases removed from V and 5 bases from J, the gap between germline ends came to 10 bases. The germline V gene encodes CDR1 KGHSH and CDR2 LQKENI. For this clone: Its cognate antigen is unknown.

Researchers divided each subset's genomic DNA evenly across several immunoSEQ plates. Produced via immunoSEQ multiplex PCR; TCRdb's table is partial and in-frame only. The sample carries 850,000 to 1,100,000 clones, about 80% recorded once. This chain uses TRBV18 with TRBJ1-4; no clear D. The TCR originated in a man between 18 and 29 years old in good health. Some clones in this sample may be carry-over from other donors' samples. Input material: memory CD4+ T cells from PBMCs. The subset was: CD45RA-negative fraction. The CDR3 region is CASSPRAGNEKLFF. The CDR3 coding sequence is TGTGCCAGCTCACCGCGGGCGGGGAATGAAAAACTGTTTTTT.